This T cell receptor beta chain was found in a study of blood T cell repertoires in COVID-19. Per the authors' pipeline: Amplification of reference gene primers was used by the study to estimate nucleated cell counts. Here immunoSEQ multiplex PCR was the method, and the copy in TCRdb shows in-frame clones only, minus some. The V and J calls and clone size come from that table; D and trimming were worked out from the DNA. Of 330,000 or so clones listed, about 90% were seen once; the top ten hold 2.5% to 3%. Recovered status in Cohort 3 required two negative PCRs, clearance, or symptom resolution. The CDR3 has 14 amino acids. Germline V gives CDR1 MNHEY, CDR2 SVGAGI. The ends lost 6 bases at V and 4 bases at J; junction bases unmatched: 5.

The chain couples TRBV6-5 to TRBJ1-3, with 8 bases matching TRBD1. The sequence derives from a woman in her 30s who had recovered from COVID-19. Sequencing input: PBMCs or T cells enriched from blood (not recorded which). For the CDR3, the DNA is TGTGCCAGCAGACGACAGGGGTCGGGAAACACCATATATTTT. Translation: CASRRQGSGNTIYF.